These 12 T cell receptor beta chains share one sample of origin, sequenced in a study of blood T cell repertoires in COVID-19. Assay used: immunoSEQ multiplex PCR; TCRdb lists only in-frame clones, some missing. The table shows roughly 100,000 clones, with 85% occurring only once. The sample taken for sequencing was peripheral blood. These receptors originate from a man aged 50 to 59 with acute or convalescent COVID-19.

The CDR3 is CASSLSPLDGYTF. Written as DNA, the CDR3 is TGTGCCAGCAGCTTAAGCCCTCTCGATGGCTACACCTTC. This sequence joins TRBV11-2 and TRBJ1-2; D gene unclear. The CDR3 has 13 amino acids. The ends were cut back, 2 bases at V and 6 bases at J, with 10 bases in the middle. CDR1 and CDR2 from the germline V gene are SGHAT and FQNNGV.

The rearrangement uses TRBV25-1 and TRBJ1-4; D perhaps matches TRBD1 (6 bases). Germline lookup yields CDR1 MGHDK and CDR2 SYGVNS. V was clipped by 3 bases and J by 3 bases, with 11 bases between them. The CDR3 is made up of 15 amino acids. The CDR3 DNA reads as TGTGCCAGCAGTGAGTACAGGGTTGCTAATGAAAAACTGTTTTTT. This codes for CASSEYRVANEKLFF.

Points on this clone: An end of the junction differs from the germline gene, which may be a read error. The J gene is TRBJ1-5, the V gene TRBV15, with TRBD1 matching 7 bases. The CDR3 sequence is 16 residues long. Germline values: CDR1 LNHNV, CDR2 YYDKDF (reference sequence). The CDR3 region has the DNA TGTGCCACCAGCAGAGGGACCCGACAGGGCAAACAGCCCCAGCATTTT. It is translated as CATSRGTRQGKQPQHF.

The DNA for the CDR3 is TGCGCCAGCAACACCCTCGGGTCGCCCGACCCCTCGTCCTACGAGCAGTACTTC. Amino acids: CASNTLGSPDPSSYEQYF. The genes are TRBV23-1 and TRBJ2-7, with D unclear. TRBV23-1 is an ORF for which the function is uncertain. With 7 bases removed from V and 1 base from J, the gap between germline ends came to 26 bases. The length of the CDR3 is 18 residues.

In its sample, this clone was seen once. V and J are TRBV19 and TRBJ2-5, with D possibly being TRBD2 (6 bases). CDR1 is LNHDA, CDR2 SQIVND, per germline (reference sequence). Trimming took off 7 bases at V and 5 bases at J, with 20 bases between the two ends. There are 15 residues in the CDR3. CDR3: CASNARETSAETQYF. In nucleotides, the CDR3 is TGTGCCAGTAACGCCCGTGAGACTAGTGCGGAGACCCAGTACTTC.

This clone was seen a handful of times. V usage is TRBV7-3 and J usage is TRBJ2-1, with D perhaps TRBD1 (5 bases). The V end lost 2 bases, the J end lost 5 bases, and 13 bases lay between the germline ends. The CDR3 has 15 residues. The germline CDR1 and CDR2 sequences are SGHTA and FQGTGA. The CDR3 sequence: CASSLETGRDNEQFF. CDR3 nucleotides: TGTGCCAGCAGCTTAGAAACAGGTAGGGACAATGAGCAGTTCTTC.

The V call is TRBV27, the J call TRBJ1-4; D gene unclear. There are 14 residues in the CDR3. V lost 2 bases and J lost 4, with 8 bases in between. The germline gives CDR1 MNHEY, CDR2 SMNVEV (reference sequence). The CDR3 here is CASSLGPHNEKLFF. DNA for the CDR3: TGTGCCAGCAGTTTAGGGCCCCATAATGAAAAACTGTTTTTT. The full variable domain, its missing parts supplied by reference TRBV27 and TRBJ1-4, is EAQVTQNPRYLITVTGKKLTVTCSQNMNHEYMSWYRQDPGLGLRQIYYSMNVEVTDKGDVPEGYKVSRKEKRNFPLILESPSPNQTSLYFCASSLGPHNEKLFFGSGTQLSVL.

This chain links TRBV6-5 with TRBJ1-1, with 7 nucleotides matching TRBD1. The CDR3 loop spans 13 amino acids. V trimming: 6 bases; J trimming: 7 bases; junction bases outside the gene matches: 8. Germline CDR1 MNHEY, CDR2 SVGAGI. CDR3 residues: CASSYDRAREAFF. CDR3 nucleotides: TGTGCCAGCAGCTACGACAGGGCCCGTGAAGCTTTCTTT.

This clone has just a few counts. This rearrangement joins TRBV12-5 to TRBJ1-5; 8 bases are shared with TRBD1. The germline CDR1 and CDR2 sequences are LGHNT and FRNRAP. The V gene end was trimmed by 6 bases and the J gene end by 7 bases; junction bases not matched to a gene: 5. The CDR3 runs to 13 residues. CDR3 residues: CASGLPGGQPQHF. The CDR3, as DNA: TGTGCTAGTGGGCTCCCAGGGGGCCAGCCCCAGCATTTT.

This chain links TRBV24-1 with TRBJ2-5; 8 bases agree with TRBD1. J was trimmed by 5 bases and V by 2 bases; bases with no gene match: 6. Germline CDR1 is KGHDR and CDR2 is SFDVKD. This CDR3 has 15 residues. CDR3 amino acids: CATSDSGQGRETQYF. CDR3 coding DNA: TGTGCCACCAGTGATTCCGGACAGGGACGGGAGACCCAGTACTTC.

The chain carries TRBV6-6 and TRBJ2-7; 12 nucleotides line up with TRBD2. Per germline, CDR1 MNHNY and CDR2 SVGAGI (reference sequence). There are 16 residues in the CDR3. J was trimmed by 6 bases and V by 2 bases; bases with no gene match: 8. Here the CDR3 reads CASSYPTTSGSGEQYF. As DNA, the CDR3 is TGTGCCAGCAGTTACCCTACGACTAGCGGGAGCGGCGAGCAGTACTTC.

The V and J genes are TRBV5-5 and TRBJ2-5; possible D gene TRBD2, 6 bases. Germline lookup yields CDR1 SGHKS and CDR2 YYEKEE (reference sequence). Deletions cut 0 bases from V and 7 bases from J, with 16 bases between. CDR3 size: 15 residues. This CDR3 is CASSLEDVVGGTQYF. As DNA, the CDR3 is TGTGCCAGCAGCTTGGAGGATGTGGTGGGGGGGACCCAGTACTTC.